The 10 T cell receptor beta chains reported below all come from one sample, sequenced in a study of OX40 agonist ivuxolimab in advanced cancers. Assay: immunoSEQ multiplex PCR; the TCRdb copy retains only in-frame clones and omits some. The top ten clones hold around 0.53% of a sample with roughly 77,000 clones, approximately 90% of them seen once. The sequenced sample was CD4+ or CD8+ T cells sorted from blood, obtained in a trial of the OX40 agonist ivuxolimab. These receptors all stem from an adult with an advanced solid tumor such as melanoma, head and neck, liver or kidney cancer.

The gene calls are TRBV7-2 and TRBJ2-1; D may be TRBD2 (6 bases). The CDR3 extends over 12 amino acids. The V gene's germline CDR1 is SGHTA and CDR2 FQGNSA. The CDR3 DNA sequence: TGTGCGGCGGGCGGGCTAGCGAGTGAGCAGTTCTTC. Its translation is CAAGGLASEQFF.

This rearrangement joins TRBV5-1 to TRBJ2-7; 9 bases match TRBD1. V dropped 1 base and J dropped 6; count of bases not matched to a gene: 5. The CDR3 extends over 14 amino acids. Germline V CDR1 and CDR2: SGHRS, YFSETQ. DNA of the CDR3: TGCGCCAGCAGCTTGCAACAGGGACAGGGCGAGCAGTACTTC. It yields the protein CASSLQQGQGEQYF.

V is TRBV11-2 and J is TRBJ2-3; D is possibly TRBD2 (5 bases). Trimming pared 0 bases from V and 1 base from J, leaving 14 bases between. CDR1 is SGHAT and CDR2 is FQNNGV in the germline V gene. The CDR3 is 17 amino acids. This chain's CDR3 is CASSLDPEGTCTDTQYF. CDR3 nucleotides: TGTGCCAGCAGCTTAGATCCTGAGGGAACCTGCACAGATACGCAGTATTTT.

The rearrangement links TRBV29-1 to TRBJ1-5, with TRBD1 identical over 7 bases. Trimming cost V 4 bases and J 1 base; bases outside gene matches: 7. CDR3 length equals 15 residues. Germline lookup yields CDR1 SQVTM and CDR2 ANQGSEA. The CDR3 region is CSVAVGTASNQPQHF. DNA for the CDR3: TGCAGCGTTGCCGTTGGGACAGCAAGCAATCAGCCCCAGCATTTT.

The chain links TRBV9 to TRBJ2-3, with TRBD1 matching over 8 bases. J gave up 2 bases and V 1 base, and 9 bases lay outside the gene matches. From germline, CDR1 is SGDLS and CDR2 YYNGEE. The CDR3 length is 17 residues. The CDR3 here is CASSVNPKTGATDTQYF. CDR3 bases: TGTGCCAGCAGCGTAAACCCAAAGACAGGGGCCACAGATACGCAGTATTTT.

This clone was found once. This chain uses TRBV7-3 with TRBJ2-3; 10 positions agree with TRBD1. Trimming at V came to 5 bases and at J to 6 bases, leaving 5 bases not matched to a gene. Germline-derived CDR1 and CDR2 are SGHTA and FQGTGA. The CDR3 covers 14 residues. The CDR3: CASSGDRGWDTQYF. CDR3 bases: TGTGCCAGCAGCGGGGACAGGGGCTGGGATACGCAGTATTTT.

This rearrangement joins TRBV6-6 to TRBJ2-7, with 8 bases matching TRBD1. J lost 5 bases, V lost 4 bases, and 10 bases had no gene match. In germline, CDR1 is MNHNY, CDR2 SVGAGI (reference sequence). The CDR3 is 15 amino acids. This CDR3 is CASSSPRTGSHEQYF. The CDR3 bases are TGTGCCAGCAGTTCACCCCGGACAGGGTCCCACGAGCAGTACTTC.

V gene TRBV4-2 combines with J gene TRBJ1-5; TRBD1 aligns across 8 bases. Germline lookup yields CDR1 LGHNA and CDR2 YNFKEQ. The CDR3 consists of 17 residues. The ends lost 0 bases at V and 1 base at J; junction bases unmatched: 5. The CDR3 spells CASSQDTGGASNQPQHF. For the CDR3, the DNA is TGTGCCAGCAGCCAAGACACAGGGGGGGCGAGCAATCAGCCCCAGCATTTT.

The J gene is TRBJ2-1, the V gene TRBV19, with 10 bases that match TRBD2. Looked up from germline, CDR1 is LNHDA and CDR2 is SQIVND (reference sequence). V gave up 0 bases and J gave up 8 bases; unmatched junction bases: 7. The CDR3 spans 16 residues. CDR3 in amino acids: CASSIDRASGSDEQFF. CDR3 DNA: TGTGCCAGTAGTATAGATCGGGCTAGCGGGAGTGATGAGCAGTTCTTC.

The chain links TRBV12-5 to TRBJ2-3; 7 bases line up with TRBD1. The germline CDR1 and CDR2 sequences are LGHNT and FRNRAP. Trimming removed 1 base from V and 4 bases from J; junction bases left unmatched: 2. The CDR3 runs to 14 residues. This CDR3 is CASGLGTGPDTQYF. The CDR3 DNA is TGTGCTAGTGGTTTGGGGACAGGCCCAGATACGCAGTATTTT.